This TCR beta chain was recorded in a study of blood T cells in healthy people across ages. In germline, CDR1 is SGHAT, CDR2 FQDESV (reference sequence). Germline trimming cut 5 bases from V and 1 base from J; bases unmatched to any gene: 15. The CDR3 consists of 18 residues. Combining a sample-barcoded 5' primer with a J-beta primer mix, a second PCR ran for roughly 7 to 11 cycles. TCRdb itself ran the 5' RACE reads through MiXCR, one entry per CDR3 protein. The repertoire holds fewer than 800,000 distinct CDR3 sequences, with around 32% as singletons. This clonotype was seen more than once but under ten times. Whenever a sample was processed, at least 6.5 million PBMCs were isolated.

The source material was blood. This rearrangement joins TRBV11-1 to TRBJ2-3; 7 bases fit TRBD1. This clonotype originated in an elderly woman in good health. The CDR3 loop reads CASSPYYLGQDGTDTQYF. In nucleotides, the CDR3 is TGTGCCAGCAGCCCATACTACCTCGGACAGGATGGCACAGATACGCAGTATTTT.